This T cell receptor beta chain was sequenced during a study of CD8+ T cells in alopecia areata. RNA was isolated and reverse transcribed to cDNA, the sequencing template. Clones were sequenced by immunoSEQ multiplex PCR, and TCRdb holds only the in-frame ones, with some missing. The profile covers nearly 200,000 clones, with over 45% appearing a single time and 5.5% taken by the ten largest. The germline CDR1 and CDR2 sequences are SGHRS and YFSETQ. The length of the CDR3 is 15 residues. The V end was cut by 0 bases, the J end by 0 bases, with 9 bases between. General study results and limits: Scalp data also include sequences from resident alphabeta T cells of normal skin.

Comments on this clone: Antigen unknown.

The sample's treatment: oral pan-JAK inhibitor, 5-10 mg twice daily. Here the sequenced sample was CD4+ T cells sorted from blood, taken at week 24, from a patient treated with tofacitinib. The TCR was taken from a human donor with alopecia areata. The chain links TRBV5-1 to TRBJ1-2, with D uncertain. CDR3 in amino acids: CASSLEVNSNYGYTF. CDR3 sequence (DNA): TGCGCCAGCAGCTTGGAGGTGAACTCTAACTATGGCTACACCTTC.